The present TCR beta chain was sequenced within a study of blood T cell repertoires in COVID-19. For the study at large: Sample material is recorded as cDNA or gDNA derived from T cells, B-cell-depleted T cells, or PBMCs.

The authors' processing: Reference gene primer amplification gave nucleated cell count estimates. TCRdb's copy holds only in-frame clones and misses some; the assay was immunoSEQ multiplex PCR. V and J calls and clone size are those listed in that table; D and trimming were worked out from the DNA. Of approximately 170,000 clones in the sample, roughly nine tenths were seen once. Germline V gene sequence: CDR1 KGHSH, CDR2 LQKENI. Trimming pared 1 base from V and 5 bases from J, leaving 8 bases between. The CDR3 is 14 residues long. This clone was detected a few times. This sequence originates from a woman aged 70-85 years with acute or convalescent COVID-19. The sample consisted of peripheral blood. The chain uses TRBV18 and TRBJ2-2, with D possibly being TRBD1 (5 bases). The CDR3 DNA sequence: TGTGCCAGCTCACCACAGGGGTGGACCGGGGAGCTGTTTTTT. Residues: CASSPQGWTGELFF. Based on the CDR3 plus reference TRBV18 and TRBJ2-2, the full variable domain is NAGVMQNPRHLVRRRGQEARLRCSPMKGHSHVYWYRQLPEEGLKFMVYLQKENIIDESGMPKERFSAEFPKEGPSILRIQQVVRGDSAAYFCASSPQGWTGELFFGEGSRLTVL.